The next 27 T cell receptor beta chains were all read from a single sample in a study of cytomegalovirus exposure and HLA in healthy donors. PCR primers comprised 60 Vbeta and 13 Jbeta primers. Repertoires were generated with immunoSEQ multiplex PCR, while TCRdb's copy carries only in-frame clones and drops some. Of roughly 120,000 clones listed, 70% to 80% were seen once; the top ten hold approximately 2%. The sequencing input was PBMCs. All receptors come from a man younger than 30 in good health and CMV-seronegative.

The chain has TRBV23-1 and TRBJ2-5, with D maybe TRBD1 (7 bases). TRBV23-1 is filed as an ORF, its function uncertain. This CDR3 spans 13 amino acids. DNA of the CDR3: TGCCGGGGAAGGAGGGACAGCCAAGAGACCCAGTACTTC. Translating gives CRGRRDSQETQYF.

V usage is TRBV5-1 and J usage is TRBJ2-1, with D maybe TRBD2 (5 bases). CDR3 size: 15 residues. Trimming removed 7 bases at V and 1 base at J, with 15 bases between. Germline CDR1 is SGHRS and CDR2 is YFSETQ. The CDR3 region is CASAGLGGSYNEQFF. In DNA, the CDR3 is TGCGCCAGCGCCGGATTAGGCGGGTCCTACAATGAGCAGTTCTTC.

V usage is TRBV9 and J usage is TRBJ2-6; TRBD2 is a possible D gene (5 bases). The CDR3 consists of 15 residues. Germline loops: CDR1 SGDLS, CDR2 YYNGEE. V lost 2 bases, J lost 1 base, and 7 bases lay in between. CDR3 in amino acids: CASSVGRSGANVLTF. The CDR3 nucleotides are TGTGCCAGCAGCGTGGGGAGATCTGGGGCCAACGTCCTGACTTTC.

This chain joins TRBV19 and TRBJ2-6; TRBD1 agrees at 7 bases. V trimming: 11 bases; J trimming: 1 base; junction bases outside the gene matches: 8. Germline V gene lookup returns CDR1 LNHDA and CDR2 SQIVND (reference sequence). The CDR3 runs 15 residues. The DNA for the CDR3 is TGTGCCGCAGGGGGATTAGAATCTGGGGCCAACGTCCTGACTTTC. It encodes CAAGGLESGANVLTF. Full variable domain (missing parts from reference TRBV19 and TRBJ2-6): DGGITQSPKYLFRKEGQNVTLSCEQNLNHDAMYWYRQDPGQGLRLIYYSQIVNDFQKGDIAEGYSVSREKKESFPLTVTSAQKNPTAFYLCAAGGLESGANVLTFGAGSRLTVL.

This chain connects TRBV5-1 to TRBJ1-1, with 9 bases matching TRBD1. V trimming: 0 bases; J trimming: 5 bases; junction bases outside the gene matches: 8. The CDR3 contains 16 residues. Germline CDR1 and CDR2: SGHRS and YFSETQ. The CDR3 DNA reads TGCGCCAGCAGCTTGGGCCCGCAGACAGGGGGGACTGAAGCTTTCTTT. Protein product: CASSLGPQTGGTEAFF.

The CDR3 nucleotides are TGTGCCAGCAGCTTAGAGGGGGAAAAACTGTTTTTT. Protein product: CASSLEGEKLFF. This chain links TRBV7-2 with TRBJ1-4, with a possible D match to TRBD1 (5 bases). Trimming took off 1 base at V and 8 bases at J, with 5 bases between the two ends. Germline V CDR1 and CDR2: SGHTA, FQGNSA. The CDR3 is 12 residues long.

This clone came up a few times. The V and J genes are TRBV11-3 and TRBJ1-1, with a weak D call TRBD1 (6 bases). V was pared by 5 bases and J by 5 bases, with 15 bases between. Germline CDR1 SGHNT, CDR2 YENEEA. CDR3 size: 14 residues. In nucleotides, the CDR3 is TGTGCCAGCAGCCTCAAAACAGGGACAACTGAAGCTTTCTTT. Translating it yields CASSLKTGTTEAFF.

This chain connects TRBV23-1 to TRBJ2-1, with D tentatively TRBD1 (6 bases). TRBV23-1 is given ORF status, its function remaining uncertain. The V and J ends lost 0 bases and 10 bases respectively, with 13 bases between them. The CDR3 covers 14 residues. The CDR3 spells CASSQSTGWLEQFF. CDR3 sequence (DNA): TGCGCCAGCAGTCAATCAACAGGGTGGCTGGAGCAGTTCTTC.

This clone was counted a single time. The genes are TRBV4-1 and TRBJ2-2; 10 positions agree with TRBD2. V was pared by 3 bases and J by 5 bases, with 9 bases of the junction left unmatched. CDR3 size: 17 residues. Germline CDR1 is MGHRA and CDR2 is YSYEKL. The CDR3 protein is CASSHPSGRGGTGELFF. The CDR3, as DNA: TGCGCCAGCAGCCACCCTAGCGGGAGAGGAGGAACCGGGGAGCTGTTTTTT.

The rearrangement links TRBV19 to TRBJ2-2; D might be TRBD1 (6 bases). CDR1 LNHDA and CDR2 SQIVND come from the germline V gene (reference sequence). This CDR3 comprises 15 residues. The V end lost 6 bases, the J end lost 6 bases, and 17 bases lay between the germline ends. Here the CDR3 reads CASSNAGVGAGELFF. CDR3 coding DNA: TGTGCCAGTAGCAATGCAGGGGTTGGCGCCGGGGAGCTGTTTTTT.

This chain connects TRBV28 to TRBJ2-7, with D possibly being TRBD2 (5 bases). The length of the CDR3 is 12 residues. Germline assignment: CDR1 MDHEN and CDR2 SYDVKM. The V end lost 6 bases, the J end lost 1 base, and 7 bases lay between the germline ends. This CDR3 is CASSGVSYEQYF. CDR3 bases: TGTGCCAGCAGCGGGGTTTCCTACGAGCAGTACTTC.

This clone came up once. The chain uses TRBV7-3 and TRBJ1-1, with a tentative D call TRBD1 (5 bases). CDR3 length: 15 amino acids. The V end lost 5 bases, the J end lost 1 base, and 14 bases lay between the germline ends. CDR1 and CDR2 from the germline V gene are SGHTA and FQGTGA. The DNA of the CDR3 is TGTGCCAGCAGCCCCGGGGGTCAGGGGAACACTGAAGCTTTCTTT. Its translation is CASSPGGQGNTEAFF.

In this sample, this clone turned up a few times. The sample carries other DNA sequences with the same CDR3. The chain combines TRBV7-9 with TRBJ2-7, with D perhaps TRBD2 (5 bases). The CDR3 is 13 amino acids. V shed 1 base and J shed 4 bases, with 8 bases lying between them. Germline-derived CDR1 and CDR2 are SEHNR and FQNEAQ (reference sequence). CDR3 bases: TGTGCCAGCAGCTTAGGGGCGGGTTACGAGCAGTACTTC. Its protein is CASSLGAGYEQYF.

This chain joins TRBV6-5 and TRBJ2-3; TRBD2 matches at 8 bases. The germline V gene encodes CDR1 MNHEY and CDR2 SVGAGI. This CDR3 region has 15 residues. Unmatched junction bases numbered 4, after V lost 2 bases and J lost 3 bases. CDR3 loop: CASSYQAGVTDTQYF. The CDR3 nucleotides are TGTGCCAGCAGTTACCAAGCGGGAGTAACAGATACGCAGTATTTT.

The chain couples TRBV7-8 to TRBJ2-6; D gene uncertain. Germline V CDR1 and CDR2: SGHVS, FQNEAQ. The CDR3 length is 17 residues. V was clipped by 3 bases and J by 0 bases, with 12 bases between them. CDR3 region: CASSLSVASSGANVLTF. The CDR3 region has the DNA TGTGCCAGCAGCTTGTCTGTAGCCTCCTCTGGGGCCAACGTCCTGACTTTC.

The gene calls are TRBV25-1 and TRBJ2-7, with TRBD1 matching 8 bases. Germline V gene data show CDR1 as MGHDK and CDR2 as SYGVNS. Trimming removed 6 bases from V and 0 bases from J; junction bases left unmatched: 4. This CDR3 contains 14 residues. Written as DNA, the CDR3 is TGTGCCAGCAGAGGACAGGGACACTCCTACGAGCAGTACGTC. Translating it yields CASRGQGHSYEQYV.

This chain links TRBV27 with TRBJ1-1; tentatively, D is TRBD1 (6 bases). V was trimmed by 6 bases and J by 5 bases, leaving 13 bases between them. CDR1 is MNHEY, CDR2 SMNVEV, per germline (reference sequence). The CDR3 totals 13 residues. For the CDR3, the DNA is TGTGCCAGCAGCCAACAGGGCCGAACTGAAGCTTTCTTT. This codes for CASSQQGRTEAFF.

There are a few counts of this clone. CDR3 DNA: TGTGCCAGCAGTTACTCCAAAAAGGGGTGGGCGTGGGAGCTGTTTTTT. Residues: CASSYSKKGWAWELFF. This rearrangement joins TRBV6-5 to TRBJ2-2, with a tentative D call TRBD1 (5 bases). Deletions cut 0 bases from V and 9 bases from J, with 17 bases between. The CDR3 spans 16 residues. Germline assignment: CDR1 MNHEY and CDR2 SVGAGI.

This clone was found a few times. The gene calls are TRBV7-3 and TRBJ1-1; no clear D. The CDR3 totals 13 residues. The V gene's germline CDR1 is SGHTA and CDR2 FQGTGA. The V end was cut by 4 bases, the J end by 1 base, with 7 bases between. CDR3 sequence: CASSSRQNTEAFF. CDR3 bases: TGTGCCAGCAGCTCAAGACAGAACACTGAAGCTTTCTTT.

The rearrangement joins TRBV19 to TRBJ2-3; 7 positions match TRBD2. CDR1 is LNHDA and CDR2 is SQIVND in the germline V gene (reference sequence). The CDR3 runs 15 residues. The ends lost 3 bases at V and 5 bases at J; junction bases unmatched: 8. The chain's CDR3 is CASSIGGRARDTQYF. In DNA, the CDR3 is TGTGCCAGTAGTATTGGAGGGAGGGCCAGAGATACGCAGTATTTT.

The V and J genes are TRBV4-1 and TRBJ2-1; the match to TRBD1 covers 10 bases. The J segment lost 8 bases and the V segment lost 1 base, leaving 5 bases of the junction unmatched. Looked up from germline, CDR1 is MGHRA and CDR2 is YSYEKL. The CDR3 length is 15 residues. DNA of the CDR3: TGCGCCAGCAGCCAAGTTGGGACAGGGGCCCATGAGCAGTTCTTC. It translates to CASSQVGTGAHEQFF.

This clone showed up just once. V usage is TRBV11-1 and J usage is TRBJ2-5; 12 bases are a match to TRBD1. The CDR3 has 16 amino acids. Germline lookup yields CDR1 SGHAT and CDR2 FQDESV (reference sequence). V was pared by 5 bases and J by 1 base, with 5 bases of the junction left unmatched. CDR3 sequence reads: CASSLGQGAPQETQYF. The DNA for the CDR3 is TGTGCCAGCAGCCTGGGACAGGGGGCTCCCCAAGAGACCCAGTACTTC.

In this sample, this clone turned up a few times. The chain is built from TRBV28 and TRBJ2-3; 7 positions agree with TRBD2. Germline V lookup: CDR1 MDHEN, CDR2 SYDVKM. The V segment lost 3 bases and the J segment 4 bases; nucleotides outside the gene matches: 4. The CDR3 is 14 amino acids. The CDR3 sequence is CASSFRRESDTQYF. The CDR3 DNA sequence: TGTGCCAGCAGTTTTCGGCGGGAGTCAGATACGCAGTATTTT.

This chain joins TRBV5-6 and TRBJ2-7; no definite D call. Trimming took 2 bases from V and 3 from J, leaving 6 bases between them. Germline V gene lookup returns CDR1 SGHDT and CDR2 YYEEEE. The CDR3 runs 12 residues. The CDR3 nucleotides are TGTGCCAGCAGCTTACGGTACTACGAGCAGTACGTC. Residues: CASSLRYYEQYV.

The chain recombines TRBV28 with TRBJ2-3; unclear D gene. Trimming shortened V by 5 bases and J by 5 bases, and 8 bases separated the two germline ends. Germline values: CDR1 MDHEN, CDR2 SYDVKM. There are 12 residues in the CDR3. DNA for the CDR3: TGTGCCAGCAGTCCTCGAGGAGATACGCAGTATTTT. It is translated as CASSPRGDTQYF.

The rearrangement joins TRBV5-4 to TRBJ2-4; a possible D gene is TRBD1 (6 bases). The length of the CDR3 is 13 residues. Per germline, CDR1 SGHNT and CDR2 YYREEE (reference sequence). V lost 3 bases and J 8 bases, leaving 12 bases between the germline ends. The CDR3 spells CASSWNRDHIQYF. The CDR3 coding sequence is TGTGCCAGCAGCTGGAACAGGGATCACATTCAGTACTTC.

In the case of this clone: The junction departs from the called germline gene at one end, perhaps through a read error. Other DNA sequences from this sample encode an identical CDR3 as well. Written as DNA, the CDR3 is TGTGCCAGCAGTATCGGGTTTAGCGGGCGGTTGAAGCAGTCCTACAATGAGCAGTTCTTC. Encoded protein: CASSIGFSGRLKQSYNEQFF. The rearrangement joins TRBV19 to TRBJ2-1; 7 bases agree with TRBD2. CDR1 and CDR2 from the germline V gene are LNHDA and SQIVND (reference sequence). This CDR3 is built from 20 residues. The entire variable domain, with the rest obtained from reference TRBV19 and TRBJ2-1, is as follows: DGGITQSPKYLFRKEGQNVTLSCEQNLNHDAMYWYRQDPGQGLRLIYYSQIVNDFQKGDIAEGYSVSREKKESFPLTVTSAQKNPTAFYLCASSIGFSGRLKQSYNEQFFGPGTRLTVL.